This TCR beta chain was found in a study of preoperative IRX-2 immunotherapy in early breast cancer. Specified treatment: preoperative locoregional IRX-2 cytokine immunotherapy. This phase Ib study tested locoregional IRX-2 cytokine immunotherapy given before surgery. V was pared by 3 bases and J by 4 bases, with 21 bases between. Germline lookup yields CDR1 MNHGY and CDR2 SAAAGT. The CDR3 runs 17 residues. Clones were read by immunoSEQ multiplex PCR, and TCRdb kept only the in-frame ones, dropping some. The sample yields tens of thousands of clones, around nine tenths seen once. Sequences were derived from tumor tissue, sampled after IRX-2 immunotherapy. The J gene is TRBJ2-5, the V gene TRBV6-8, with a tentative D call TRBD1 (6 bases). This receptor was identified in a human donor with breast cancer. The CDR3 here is CASSYREQGDWRETQYF. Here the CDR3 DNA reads TGTGCCAGCAGTTATCGAGAACAGGGAGATTGGAGAGAGACCCAGTACTTC.